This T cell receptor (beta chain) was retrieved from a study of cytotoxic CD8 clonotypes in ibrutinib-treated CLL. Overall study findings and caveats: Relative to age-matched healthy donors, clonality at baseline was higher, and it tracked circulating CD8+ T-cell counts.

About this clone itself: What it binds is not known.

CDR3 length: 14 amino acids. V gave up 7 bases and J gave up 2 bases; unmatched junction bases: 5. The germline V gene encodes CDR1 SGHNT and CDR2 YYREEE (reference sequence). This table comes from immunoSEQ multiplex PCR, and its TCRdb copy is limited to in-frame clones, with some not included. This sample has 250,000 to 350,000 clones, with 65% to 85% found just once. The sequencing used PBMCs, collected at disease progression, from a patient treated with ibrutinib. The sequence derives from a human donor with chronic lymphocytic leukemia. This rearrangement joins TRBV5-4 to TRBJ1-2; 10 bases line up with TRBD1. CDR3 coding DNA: TGTGCCAGCGGAAGGGACAGGGGAAACTATGGCTACACCTTC. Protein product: CASGRDRGNYGYTF.